This T cell receptor (beta chain) is from a study of spatial heterogeneity in lung cancer. Study-wide findings and caveats: Coverage was estimated at around 7% of tumor T cells for alpha chains and roughly 12% for beta chains. Tumoral mutation counts were tracked by counts of expanded intratumoral alpha and beta TCRs.

V trimming: 8 bases; J trimming: 5 bases; junction bases outside the gene matches: 6. Looked up from germline, CDR1 is DFQATT and CDR2 is SNEGSKA (reference sequence). This CDR3 has 11 residues. As concerns this clonotype: The antigen remains unidentified.

On each TCR cDNA molecule, a unique molecular identifier was present. MiXCR was run by TCRdb on the 5' RACE reads, yielding one entry per CDR3 protein. The sample holds under 20,000 distinct CDR3 sequences, 5.5% to 6% seen once. Indicated time point: sample taken at primary tumor resection. The chain combines TRBV20-1 with TRBJ2-7; 7 bases agree with TRBD1. The TCR originated in a female donor with early-stage non-small cell lung cancer. Sequenced material: lung tumor tissue, taken at surgery. CDR3 in DNA: TGCAGTACCGGGACAGCCAACGAGCAGTACTTC. Encoded protein: CSTGTANEQYF.